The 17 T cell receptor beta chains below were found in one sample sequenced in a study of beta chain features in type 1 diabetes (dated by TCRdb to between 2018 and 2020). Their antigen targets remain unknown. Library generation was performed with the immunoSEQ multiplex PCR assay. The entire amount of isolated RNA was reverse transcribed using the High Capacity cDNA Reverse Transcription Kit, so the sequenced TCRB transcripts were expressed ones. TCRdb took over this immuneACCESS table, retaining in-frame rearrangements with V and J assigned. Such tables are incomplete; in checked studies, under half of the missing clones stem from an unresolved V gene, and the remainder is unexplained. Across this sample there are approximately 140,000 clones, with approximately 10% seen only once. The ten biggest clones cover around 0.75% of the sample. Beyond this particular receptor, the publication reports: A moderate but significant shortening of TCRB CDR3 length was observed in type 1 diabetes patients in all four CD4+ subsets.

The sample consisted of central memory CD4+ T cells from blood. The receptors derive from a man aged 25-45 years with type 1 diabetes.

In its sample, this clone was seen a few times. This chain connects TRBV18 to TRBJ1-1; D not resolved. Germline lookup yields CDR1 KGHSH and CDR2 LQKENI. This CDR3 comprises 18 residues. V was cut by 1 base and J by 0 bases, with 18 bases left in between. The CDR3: CASSPLIRRSAMNTEAFF. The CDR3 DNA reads TGTGCCAGCTCACCACTTATACGCCGTAGCGCCATGAACACTGAAGCTTTCTTT.

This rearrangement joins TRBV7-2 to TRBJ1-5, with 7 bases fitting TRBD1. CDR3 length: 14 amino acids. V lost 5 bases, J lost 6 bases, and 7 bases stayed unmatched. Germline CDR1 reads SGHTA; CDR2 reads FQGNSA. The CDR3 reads CASSPGTVSQPQHF. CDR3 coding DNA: TGTGCCAGCAGCCCGGGGACAGTGAGTCAGCCCCAGCATTTT.

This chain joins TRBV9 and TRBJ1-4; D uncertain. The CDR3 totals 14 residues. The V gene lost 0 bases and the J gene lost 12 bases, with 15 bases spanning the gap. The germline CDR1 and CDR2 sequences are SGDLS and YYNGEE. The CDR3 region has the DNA TGTGCCAGCAGCGTAGCGGACGGGCCGCGGGAACTGTTTTTT. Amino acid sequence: CASSVADGPRELFF. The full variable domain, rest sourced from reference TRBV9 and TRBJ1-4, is DSGVTQTPKHLITATGQRVTLRCSPRSGDLSVYWYQQSLDQGLQFLIQYYNGEERAKGNILERFSAQQFPDLHSELNLSSLELGDSALYFCASSVADGPRELFFGSGTQLSVL.

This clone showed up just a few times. Here the CDR3 DNA reads TGTGCCAGCCGACTAACACTAGCAGGGTCCTACGAGCAGTACTTC. It translates to CASRLTLAGSYEQYF. The chain joins TRBV7-2 to TRBJ2-7, with a possible D match to TRBD2 (6 bases). Germline loops: CDR1 SGHTA, CDR2 FQGNSA. The CDR3 runs 15 residues. V was trimmed by 8 bases and J by 1 base, leaving 18 bases between them.

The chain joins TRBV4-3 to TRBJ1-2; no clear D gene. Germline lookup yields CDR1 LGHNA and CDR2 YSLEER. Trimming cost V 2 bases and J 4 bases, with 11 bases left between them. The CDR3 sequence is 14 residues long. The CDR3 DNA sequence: TGCGCCAGCAGCCAAACAATACCTAGCTATGGCTACACCTTC. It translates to CASSQTIPSYGYTF.

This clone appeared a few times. This CDR3 reads CASSRDSLPYEQYF. The DNA of the CDR3 is TGTGCCAGCAGCAGGGACAGCCTGCCTTACGAGCAGTACTTC. The gene calls are TRBV28 and TRBJ2-5; 7 bases match TRBD1. Gene TRBJ2-7 matches the end of the DNA better, so the J call may be wrong. The germline CDR1 and CDR2 sequences are MDHEN and SYDVKM. CDR3 length equals 14 residues.

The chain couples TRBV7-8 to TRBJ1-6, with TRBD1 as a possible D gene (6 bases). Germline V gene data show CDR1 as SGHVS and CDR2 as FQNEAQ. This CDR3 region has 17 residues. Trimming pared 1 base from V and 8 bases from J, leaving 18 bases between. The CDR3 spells CASSLDRGTGSYSPLHF. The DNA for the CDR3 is TGTGCCAGCAGCTTAGATCGAGGAACAGGGTCCTATTCACCCCTCCACTTT.

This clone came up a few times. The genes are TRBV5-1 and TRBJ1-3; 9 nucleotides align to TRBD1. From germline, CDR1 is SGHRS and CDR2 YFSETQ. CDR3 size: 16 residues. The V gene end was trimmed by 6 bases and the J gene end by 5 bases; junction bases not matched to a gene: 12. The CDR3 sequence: CASTDPPGQGRNTIYF. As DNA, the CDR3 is TGCGCCAGCACCGACCCCCCGGGACAGGGCCGAAACACCATATATTTT.

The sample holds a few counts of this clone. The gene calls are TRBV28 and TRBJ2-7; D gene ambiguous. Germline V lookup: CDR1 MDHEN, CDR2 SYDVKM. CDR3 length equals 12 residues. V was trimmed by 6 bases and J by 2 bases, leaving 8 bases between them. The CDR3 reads CASRSDTYEQYF. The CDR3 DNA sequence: TGTGCCAGCAGGTCCGACACCTACGAGCAGTACTTC.

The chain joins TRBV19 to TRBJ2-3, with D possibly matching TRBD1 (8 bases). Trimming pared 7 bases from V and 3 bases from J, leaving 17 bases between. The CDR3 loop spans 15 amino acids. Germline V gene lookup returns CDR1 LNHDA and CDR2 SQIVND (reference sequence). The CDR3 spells CASTTGGAGTDTQYF. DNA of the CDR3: TGTGCCAGTACCACAGGGGGGGCCGGAACAGATACGCAGTATTTT.

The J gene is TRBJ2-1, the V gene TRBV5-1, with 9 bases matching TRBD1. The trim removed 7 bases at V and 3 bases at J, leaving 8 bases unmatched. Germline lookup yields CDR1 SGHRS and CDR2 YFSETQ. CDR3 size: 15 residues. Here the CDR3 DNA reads TGCGCCAGCGGCCCTACAGGGGGCTTCTACAATGAGCAGTTCTTC. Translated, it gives CASGPTGGFYNEQFF.

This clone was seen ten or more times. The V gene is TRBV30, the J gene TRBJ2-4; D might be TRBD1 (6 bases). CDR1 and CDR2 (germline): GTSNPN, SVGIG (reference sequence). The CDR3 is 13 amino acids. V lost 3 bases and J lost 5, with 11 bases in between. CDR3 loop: CAWSTGIQNIQYF. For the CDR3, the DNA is TGTGCCTGGAGCACAGGGATTCAAAACATTCAGTACTTC.

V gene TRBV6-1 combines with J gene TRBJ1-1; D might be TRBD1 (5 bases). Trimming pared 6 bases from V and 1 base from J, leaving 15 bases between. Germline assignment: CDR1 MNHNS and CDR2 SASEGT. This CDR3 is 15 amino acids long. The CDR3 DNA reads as TGTGCCAGCAGGACAACTGGGGCCGGGAACACTGAAGCTTTCTTT. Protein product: CASRTTGAGNTEAFF.

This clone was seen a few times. This chain's CDR3 is CASSFYTVYGNQPQHF. Here the CDR3 DNA reads TGTGCCAGCAGTTTTTATACAGTTTACGGCAATCAGCCCCAGCATTTT. The chain recombines TRBV27 with TRBJ1-5; no firm D call. CDR3 size: 16 residues. Between the trimmed V and J ends, which lost 3 bases and 2 bases, there was a span of 14 bases. Germline values: CDR1 MNHEY, CDR2 SMNVEV (reference sequence).

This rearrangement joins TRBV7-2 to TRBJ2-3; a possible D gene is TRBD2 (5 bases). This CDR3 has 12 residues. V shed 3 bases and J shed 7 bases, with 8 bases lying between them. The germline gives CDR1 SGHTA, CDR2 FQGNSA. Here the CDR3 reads CASSFGEYTQYF. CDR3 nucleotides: TGTGCCAGCAGCTTCGGGGAATATACGCAGTATTTT.

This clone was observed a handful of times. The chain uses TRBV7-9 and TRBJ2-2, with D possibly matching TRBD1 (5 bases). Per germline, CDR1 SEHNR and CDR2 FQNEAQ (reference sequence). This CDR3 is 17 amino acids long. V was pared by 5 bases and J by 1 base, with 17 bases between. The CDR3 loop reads CASSQDRGDRNTGELFF. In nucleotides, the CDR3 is TGTGCCAGCAGCCAAGATCGCGGCGACAGGAACACCGGGGAGCTGTTTTTT.

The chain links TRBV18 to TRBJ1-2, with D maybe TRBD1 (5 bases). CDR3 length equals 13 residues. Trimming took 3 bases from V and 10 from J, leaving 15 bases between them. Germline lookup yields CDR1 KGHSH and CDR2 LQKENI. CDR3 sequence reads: CASSPGTGQSYTF. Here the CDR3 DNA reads TGTGCCAGCTCACCGGGAACAGGACAATCCTACACCTTC.